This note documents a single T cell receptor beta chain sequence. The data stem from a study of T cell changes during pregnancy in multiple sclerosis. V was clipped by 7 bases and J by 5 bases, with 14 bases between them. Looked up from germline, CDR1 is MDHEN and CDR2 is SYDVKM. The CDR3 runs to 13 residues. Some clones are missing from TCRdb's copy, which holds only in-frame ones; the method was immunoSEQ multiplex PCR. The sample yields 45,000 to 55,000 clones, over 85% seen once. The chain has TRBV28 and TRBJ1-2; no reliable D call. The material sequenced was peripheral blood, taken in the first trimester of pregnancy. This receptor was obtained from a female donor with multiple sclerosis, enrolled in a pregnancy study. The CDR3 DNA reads TGTGCCAGCATGGTACCCGGGGATTATGGCTACACCTTC. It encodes CASMVPGDYGYTF.